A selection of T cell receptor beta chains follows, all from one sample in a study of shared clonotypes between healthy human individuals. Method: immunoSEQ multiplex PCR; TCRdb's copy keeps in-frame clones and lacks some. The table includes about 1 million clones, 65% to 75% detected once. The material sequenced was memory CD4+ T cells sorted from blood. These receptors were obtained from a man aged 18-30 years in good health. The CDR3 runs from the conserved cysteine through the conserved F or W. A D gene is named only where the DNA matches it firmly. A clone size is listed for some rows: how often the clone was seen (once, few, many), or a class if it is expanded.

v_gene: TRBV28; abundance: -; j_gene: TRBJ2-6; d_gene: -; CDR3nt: TGTGCCAGCAGTTTTTTCAGACCGCCCGGGGCCAACGTCCTGACTTTC; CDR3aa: CASSFFRPPGANVLTF
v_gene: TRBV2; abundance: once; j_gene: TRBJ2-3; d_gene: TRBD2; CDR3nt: TGTGCCAGCAGTGAGTTAACTAGCGGGGGAACAGATACGCAGTATTTT; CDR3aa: CASSELTSGGTDTQYF
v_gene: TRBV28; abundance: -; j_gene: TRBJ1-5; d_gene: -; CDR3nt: TGTGCCAGCAGTTTTGGGTCCTTTGACAATCAGCCCCAGCATTTT; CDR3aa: CASSFGSFDNQPQHF
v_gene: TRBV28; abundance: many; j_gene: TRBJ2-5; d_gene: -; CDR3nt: TGTGCCAGCAAACGACCGGGACCCAAAGTGGAGACCCAGTACTTC; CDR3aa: CASKRPGPKVETQYF
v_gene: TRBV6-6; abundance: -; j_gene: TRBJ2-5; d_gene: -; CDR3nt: TGTGCCAGAGAGGTAGTCTCGTTTCCGCCCCAAAAGAAGTACTTC; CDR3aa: CAREVVSFPPQKKYF
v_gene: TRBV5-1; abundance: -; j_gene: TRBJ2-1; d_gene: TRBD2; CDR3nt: TGCGCCAGCAGCTTGGCTAGTAGCGGGGCTGGGGCTTACAATGAGCAGTTCTTC; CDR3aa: CASSLASSGAGAYNEQFF
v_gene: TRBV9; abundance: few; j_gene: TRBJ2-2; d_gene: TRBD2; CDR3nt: TGTGCCAGCAGCGTAGGTCTAGCGGGAGGGCCAGCAGCGGGCACCGGGGAGCTGTTTTTT; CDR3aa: CASSVGLAGGPAAGTGELFF
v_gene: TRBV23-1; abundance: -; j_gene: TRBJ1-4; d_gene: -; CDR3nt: TGCGCCAGCAGTCAGCCAGGTGGGGGACTCCCGAGGGGAAATGAAAAACTGTTTTTT; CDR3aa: CASSQPGGGLPRGNEKLFF
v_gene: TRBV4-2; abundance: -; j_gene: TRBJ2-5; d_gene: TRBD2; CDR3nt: TGTGCCAGCAGCCAAGATAGGGGCGGGGGGGAAGAGACCCAGTACTTC; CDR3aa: CASSQDRGGGEETQYF
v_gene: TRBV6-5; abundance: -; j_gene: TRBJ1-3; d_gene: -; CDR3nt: TGTGCCAGCAGAGCTACAGGGAACGGAAACACCATATATTTT; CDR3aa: CASRATGNGNTIYF
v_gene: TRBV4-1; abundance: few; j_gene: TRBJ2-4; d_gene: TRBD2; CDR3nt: TGCGCCAGCAGCCAAGATCTCAACTCAGCGGGGGAAAACATTCAGTACTTC; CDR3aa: CASSQDLNSAGENIQYF
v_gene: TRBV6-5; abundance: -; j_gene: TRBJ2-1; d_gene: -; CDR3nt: TGTGCCAGCAGTCCTGGGACCCTACAATCCGGTGAGCAGTTCTTC; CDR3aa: CASSPGTLQSGEQFF
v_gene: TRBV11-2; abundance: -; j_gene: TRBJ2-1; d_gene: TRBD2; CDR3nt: TGTGCCAGCAGCTTAGGGACTAGCGGGAACAATGAGCAGTTCTTC; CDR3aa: CASSLGTSGNNEQFF
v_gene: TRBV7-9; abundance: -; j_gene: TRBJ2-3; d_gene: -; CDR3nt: TGTGCCAGCAGCTTAGCGGAGGGAGTTACGCAGTATTTT; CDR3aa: CASSLAEGVTQYF
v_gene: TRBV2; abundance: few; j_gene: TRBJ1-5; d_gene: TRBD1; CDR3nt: TGTGCCAGCTCTACCCAGACAGGGATTTATCAGCCCCAGCATTTT; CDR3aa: CASSTQTGIYQPQHF
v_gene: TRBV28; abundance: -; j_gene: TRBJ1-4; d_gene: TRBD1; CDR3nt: TGTGCCAGCAGCCCCCTGACAGGGCGGCAAATTGAAAAACTGTTTTTT; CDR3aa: CASSPLTGRQIEKLFF
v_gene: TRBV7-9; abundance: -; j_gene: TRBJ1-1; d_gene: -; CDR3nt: TGTGCCAGCAGCTCAACACAGCAGGTTCCTGAAGCTTTCTTT; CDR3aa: CASSSTQQVPEAFF
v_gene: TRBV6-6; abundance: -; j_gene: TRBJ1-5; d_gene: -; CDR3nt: TGTGCCAGCAGAAACTCAGGGAGCGATCAGCCCCAGCATTTT; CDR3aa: CASRNSGSDQPQHF
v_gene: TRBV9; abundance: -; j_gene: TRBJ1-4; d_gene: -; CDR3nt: TGTGCCAGCAGCCCGGGGCATAGTACTCGCGGGGTTGAAAAACTGTTTTTT; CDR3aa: CASSPGHSTRGVEKLFF
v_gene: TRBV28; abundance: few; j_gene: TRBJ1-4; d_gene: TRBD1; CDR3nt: TGTGCCAGCAGCCCGGACAGGCTGCGTGAAAAACTGTTTTTT; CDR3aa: CASSPDRLREKLFF
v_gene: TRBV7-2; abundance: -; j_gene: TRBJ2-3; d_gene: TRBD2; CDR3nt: TGTGCCAGCAGCCGGCGACTAGCGGGGGCCGATACGCAGTATTTT; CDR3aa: CASSRRLAGADTQYF
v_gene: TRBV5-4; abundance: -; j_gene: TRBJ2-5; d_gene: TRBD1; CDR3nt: TGTGCCAGCAGCCAGACAGGGGCAGAGACCCAGTACTTC; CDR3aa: CASSQTGAETQYF
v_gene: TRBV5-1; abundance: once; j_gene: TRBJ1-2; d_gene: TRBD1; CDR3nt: TGCGCCAGCAGCTTGACGACAGGGGGTAACTATGGCTACACCTTC; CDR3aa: CASSLTTGGNYGYTF
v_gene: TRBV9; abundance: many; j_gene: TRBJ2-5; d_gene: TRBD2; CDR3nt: TGTGCCAGCAGCGCTAGCGGGGGAGGAGGAGAGACCCAGTACTTC; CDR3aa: CASSASGGGGETQYF
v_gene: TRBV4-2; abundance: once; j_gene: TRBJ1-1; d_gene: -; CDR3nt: TGTGCCAGCAGCGGGGACGGCATGAACACTGAGGCTTTCTTT; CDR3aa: CASSGDGMNTEAFF
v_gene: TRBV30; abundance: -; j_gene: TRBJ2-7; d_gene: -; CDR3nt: TGTGCCTGTTCAGGCTGGGGGAGCGGCGAGCAGTACTTC; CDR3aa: CACSGWGSGEQYF
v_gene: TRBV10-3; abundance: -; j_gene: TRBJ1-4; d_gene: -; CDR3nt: TGTGCCATCAGTTCGGGGCCCACTAATGAAAAACTGTTTTTT; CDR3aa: CAISSGPTNEKLFF
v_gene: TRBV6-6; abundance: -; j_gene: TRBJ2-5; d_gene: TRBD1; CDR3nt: TGTGCCAGCAGTCCACGAGACAGGGGGCAAGAGACCCAGTACTTC; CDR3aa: CASSPRDRGQETQYF
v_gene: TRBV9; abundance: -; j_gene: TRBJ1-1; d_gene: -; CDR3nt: TGTGCCAGCAGCGTAGGAGGCGTGAACACTGAAGCTTTCTTT; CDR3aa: CASSVGGVNTEAFF
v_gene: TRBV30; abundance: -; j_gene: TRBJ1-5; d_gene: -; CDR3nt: TGTGCCTGGAGTGAAAGGGGCTCTCAGCCCCAGCATTTT; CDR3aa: CAWSERGSQPQHF
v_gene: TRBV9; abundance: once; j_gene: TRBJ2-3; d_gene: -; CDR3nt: TGTGCCAGCAGCCCGCGAGTGACGGGGCGGGGTACAGATACGCAGTATTTT; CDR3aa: CASSPRVTGRGTDTQYF
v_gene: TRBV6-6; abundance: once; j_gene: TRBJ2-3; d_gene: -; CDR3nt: TGTGCCAGCAGTTACGCGGCTAGTTCAGATACGCAGTATTTT; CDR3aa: CASSYAASSDTQYF
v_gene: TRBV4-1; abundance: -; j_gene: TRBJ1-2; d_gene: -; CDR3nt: TGCGCCAGCAGCCGTTCGGGCTATGGCTACACCTTC; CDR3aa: CASSRSGYGYTF
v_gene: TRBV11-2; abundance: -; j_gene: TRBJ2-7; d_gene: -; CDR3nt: TGTGCCAGCAGCAACCTCAGGTCCTCCTACGAGCAGTACTTC; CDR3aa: CASSNLRSSYEQYF
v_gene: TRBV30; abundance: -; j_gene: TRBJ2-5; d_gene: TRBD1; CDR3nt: TGTGCCTGGAGTAAACGGACAGGAGAGACCCAGTACTTC; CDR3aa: CAWSKRTGETQYF
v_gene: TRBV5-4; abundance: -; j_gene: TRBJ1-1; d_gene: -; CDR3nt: TGTGCCAGCAGCTTGGATCCGAGGACTGAAGCTTTCTTT; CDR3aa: CASSLDPRTEAFF
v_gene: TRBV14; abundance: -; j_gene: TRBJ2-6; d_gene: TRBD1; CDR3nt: TGTGCCAGCAGCCTCCGGACAGGTTCTGGGGCCAACGTCCTGACTTTC; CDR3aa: CASSLRTGSGANVLTF
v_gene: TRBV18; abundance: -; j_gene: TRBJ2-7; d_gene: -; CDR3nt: TGTGCCAGCTCACCTGGAGAATCCTACGAGCAGTACTTC; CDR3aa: CASSPGESYEQYF
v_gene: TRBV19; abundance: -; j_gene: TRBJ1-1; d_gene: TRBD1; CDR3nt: TGTGCCAGTACTTTAGGACAGGCGAACACTGAAGCTTTCTTT; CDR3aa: CASTLGQANTEAFF
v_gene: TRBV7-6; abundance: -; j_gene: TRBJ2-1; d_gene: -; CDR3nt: TGTGCCAGCAGCTTAAACAGGGCGCCCAATGAGCAGTTCTTC; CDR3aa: CASSLNRAPNEQFF
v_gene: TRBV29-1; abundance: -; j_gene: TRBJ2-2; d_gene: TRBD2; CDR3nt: TGCAGCGTTGAAGAACTAGCGGGGGGCACCGGGGAGCTGTTTTTT; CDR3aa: CSVEELAGGTGELFF
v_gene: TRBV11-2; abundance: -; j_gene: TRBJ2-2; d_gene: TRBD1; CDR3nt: TGTGCCAGCAGCACCTACAGGGGGCAGGGCACCGGGGAGCTGTTTTTT; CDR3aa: CASSTYRGQGTGELFF
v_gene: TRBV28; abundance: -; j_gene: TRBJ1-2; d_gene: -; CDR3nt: TGTGCCAGTAATAGAGAAAGGATCAACTATGGCTACACCTTC; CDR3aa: CASNRERINYGYTF
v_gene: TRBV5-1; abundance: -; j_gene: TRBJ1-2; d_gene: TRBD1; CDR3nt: TGCGCCAGCAGTCCCCAGGGGGCGGCGAACTATGGCTACACCTTC; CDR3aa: CASSPQGAANYGYTF
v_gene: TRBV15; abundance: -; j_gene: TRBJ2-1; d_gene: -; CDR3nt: TGTGCCACCAGCAGAGATGTACTGGGTGAGCAGTTCTTC; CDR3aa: CATSRDVLGEQFF
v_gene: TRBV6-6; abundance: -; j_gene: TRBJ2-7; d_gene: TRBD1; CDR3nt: TGTGCCAGCAGCCGGGACAGTTTCCGCTACGAGCAGTACTTC; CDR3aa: CASSRDSFRYEQYF
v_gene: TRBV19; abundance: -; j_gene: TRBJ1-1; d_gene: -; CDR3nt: TGTGCCAGTACCCCCGTACGGCAAGCTGAAGCTTTCTTT; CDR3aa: CASTPVRQAEAFF
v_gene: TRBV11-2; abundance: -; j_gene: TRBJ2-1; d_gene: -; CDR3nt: TGTGCCAGCAGCTTATCTGTGGGCCGTGAGCAGTTCTTC; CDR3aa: CASSLSVGREQFF
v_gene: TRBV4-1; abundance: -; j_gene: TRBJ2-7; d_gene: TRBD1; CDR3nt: TGCGCCAGCAGCCACACACGGGACAGGGCCTACGAGCAGTACTTC; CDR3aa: CASSHTRDRAYEQYF
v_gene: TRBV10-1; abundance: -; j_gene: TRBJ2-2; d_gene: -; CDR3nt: TGCGCCAGCAGTGAGCTGGGAATGGGGGTCACCGGGGAGCTGTTTTTT; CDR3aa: CASSELGMGVTGELFF
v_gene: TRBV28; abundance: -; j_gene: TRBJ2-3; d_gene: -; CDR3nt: TGTGCCAGCAGTTTACAGGGACGTTCCTCTAGCACAGATACGCAGTATTTT; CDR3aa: CASSLQGRSSSTDTQYF